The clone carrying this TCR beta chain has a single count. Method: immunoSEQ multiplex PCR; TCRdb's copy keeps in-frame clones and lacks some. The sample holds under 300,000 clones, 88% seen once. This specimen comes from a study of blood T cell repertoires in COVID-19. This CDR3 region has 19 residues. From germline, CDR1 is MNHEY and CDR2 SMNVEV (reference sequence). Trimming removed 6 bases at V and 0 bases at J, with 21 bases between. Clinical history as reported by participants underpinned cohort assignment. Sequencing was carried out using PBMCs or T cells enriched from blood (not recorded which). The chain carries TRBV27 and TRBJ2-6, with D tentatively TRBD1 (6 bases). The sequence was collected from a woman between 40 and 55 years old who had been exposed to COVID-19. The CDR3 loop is CASSGDMLLRLSGANVLTF. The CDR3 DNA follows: TGTGCCAGCAGCGGGGACATGTTGCTTAGGCTCTCTGGGGCCAACGTCCTGACTTTC. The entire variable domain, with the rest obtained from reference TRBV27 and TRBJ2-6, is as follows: EAQVTQNPRYLITVTGKKLTVTCSQNMNHEYMSWYRQDPGLGLRQIYYSMNVEVTDKGDVPEGYKVSRKEKRNFPLILESPSPNQTSLYFCASSGDMLLRLSGANVLTFGAGSRLTVL.